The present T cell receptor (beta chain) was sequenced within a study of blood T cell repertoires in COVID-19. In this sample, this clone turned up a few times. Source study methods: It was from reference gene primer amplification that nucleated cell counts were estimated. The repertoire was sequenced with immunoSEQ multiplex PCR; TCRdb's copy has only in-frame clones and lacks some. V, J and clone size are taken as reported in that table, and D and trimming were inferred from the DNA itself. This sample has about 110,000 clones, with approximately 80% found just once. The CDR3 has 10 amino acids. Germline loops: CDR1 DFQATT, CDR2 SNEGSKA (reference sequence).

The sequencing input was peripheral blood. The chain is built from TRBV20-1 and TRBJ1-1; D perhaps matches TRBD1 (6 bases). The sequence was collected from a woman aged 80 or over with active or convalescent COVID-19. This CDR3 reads CRQGGAEAFF. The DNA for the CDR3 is TGCAGACAGGGAGGGGCTGAAGCTTTCTTT.